This TCR beta chain was sequenced during a study of cytomegalovirus exposure and HLA in healthy donors. Study observations and caveats: In a later analysis, a missense DCLRE1C variant was linked to TCR beta V- and J-gene trimming.

The sample holds a few counts of this clone. Its antigen is unidentified. The germline gene is not matched at one end of the junction; a read error may be the cause. This CDR3 comprises 13 residues. Germline loops: CDR1 SGHTA, CDR2 FQGNSA. PCR used 60 Vbeta primers and 13 Jbeta primers. The protocol was immunoSEQ multiplex PCR, while the TCRdb copy is restricted to in-frame clones and leaves out a portion. The table lists approximately 190,000 clones, 65% to 85% of them singletons. Sequences were obtained from PBMCs. The clonotype originates from a man aged 45-65 years in good health and CMV-seronegative. V gene TRBV7-2 combines with J gene TRBJ1-3, with D perhaps matching TRBD1 (5 bases). The CDR3 is CASSLVLTAGEIF. The CDR3 DNA reads as TGTGCCAGCAGCTTAGTACTGACAGCCGGAGAAATCTTT. Full variable domain (outside the CDR3, taken from reference TRBV7-2 and TRBJ1-3): GAGVSQSPSNKVTEKGKDVELRCDPISGHTALYWYRQSLGQGLEFLIYFQGNSAPDKSGLPSDRFSAERTGGSVSTLTIQRTQQEDSAVYLCASSLVLTAGEIFGEGSWLTVV.